The TCR beta chain under discussion was sequenced for a study of shared clonotypes between healthy human individuals. This CDR3 comprises 15 residues. Germline V gene sequence: CDR1 MDHEN, CDR2 SYDVKM. Unmatched junction bases numbered 10, after V lost 6 bases and J lost 5 bases. To note about this clone: Antigen unknown.

Study-level points and caveats: Among donors, the sharing of clonotypes was expected to be influenced by sequencing depth.

Generated by immunoSEQ multiplex PCR, the TCRdb table keeps only in-frame clones and is missing some. The table lists hundreds of thousands of clones, around three quarters of them singletons, with more than 10% in the top ten. The rearrangement joins TRBV28 to TRBJ2-7; TRBD2 aligns across 10 bases. The sequenced sample was PBMCs. The receptor was isolated from a woman aged 40 to 50 in good health. Some clones in this sample may be carry-over from other donors' samples. For the CDR3, the DNA is TGTGCCAGCAGACCACCTAGCGGGAGACCTCACGAGCAGTACTTC. Translating it yields CASRPPSGRPHEQYF.